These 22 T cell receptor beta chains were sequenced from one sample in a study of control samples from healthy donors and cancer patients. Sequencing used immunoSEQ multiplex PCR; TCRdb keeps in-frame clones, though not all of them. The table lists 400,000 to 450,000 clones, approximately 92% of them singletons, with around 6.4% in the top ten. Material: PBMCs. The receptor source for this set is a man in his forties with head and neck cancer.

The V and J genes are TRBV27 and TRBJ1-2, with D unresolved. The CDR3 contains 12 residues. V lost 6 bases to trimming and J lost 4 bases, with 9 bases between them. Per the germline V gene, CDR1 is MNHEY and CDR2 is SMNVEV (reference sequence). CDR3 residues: CASRQGRYGYTF. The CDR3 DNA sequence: TGTGCCAGCAGGCAAGGACGCTATGGCTACACCTTC.

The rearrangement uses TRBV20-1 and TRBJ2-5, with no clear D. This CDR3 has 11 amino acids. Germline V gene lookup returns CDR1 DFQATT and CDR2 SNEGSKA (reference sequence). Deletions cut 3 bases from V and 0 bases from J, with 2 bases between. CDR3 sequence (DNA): TGCAGTGCTAGCGACCAAGAGACCCAGTACTTC. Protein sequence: CSASDQETQYF.

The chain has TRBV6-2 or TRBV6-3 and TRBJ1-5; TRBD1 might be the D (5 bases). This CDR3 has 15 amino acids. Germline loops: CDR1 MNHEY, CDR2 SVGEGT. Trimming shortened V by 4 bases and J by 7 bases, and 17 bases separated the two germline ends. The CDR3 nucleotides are TGTGCCAGCAGTTTTACCGGGACGTTTTTGCAGCCCCAGCATTTT. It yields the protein CASSFTGTFLQPQHF.

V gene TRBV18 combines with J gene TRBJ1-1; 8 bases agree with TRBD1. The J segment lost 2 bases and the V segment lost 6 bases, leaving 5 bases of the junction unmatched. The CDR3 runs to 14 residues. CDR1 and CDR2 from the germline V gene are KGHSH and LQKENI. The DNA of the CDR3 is TGTGCCAGCTCCCGCCAGGGGGCTAACACTGAAGCTTTCTTT. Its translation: CASSRQGANTEAFF.

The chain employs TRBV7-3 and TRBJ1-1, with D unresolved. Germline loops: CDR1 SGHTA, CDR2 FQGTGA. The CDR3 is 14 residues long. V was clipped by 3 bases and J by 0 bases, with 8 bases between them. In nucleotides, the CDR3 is TGTGCCAGCAGCTTGCAAAGACTGAACACTGAAGCTTTCTTT. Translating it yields CASSLQRLNTEAFF.

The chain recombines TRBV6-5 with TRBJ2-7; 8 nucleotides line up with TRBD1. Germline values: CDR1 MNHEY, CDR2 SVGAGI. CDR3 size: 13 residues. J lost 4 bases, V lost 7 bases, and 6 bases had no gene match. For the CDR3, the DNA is TGTGCCAGCAAGTACGGACAGGGTTACGAGCAGTACTTC. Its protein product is CASKYGQGYEQYF.

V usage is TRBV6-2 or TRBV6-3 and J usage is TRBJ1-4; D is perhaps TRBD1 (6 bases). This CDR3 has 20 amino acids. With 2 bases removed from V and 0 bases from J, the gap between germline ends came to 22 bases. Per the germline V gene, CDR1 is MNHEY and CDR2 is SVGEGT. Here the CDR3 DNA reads TGTGCCAGCAGTTACCCTCCGGGACACCTTATCGGGGCAACTAATGAAAAACTGTTTTTT. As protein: CASSYPPGHLIGATNEKLFF.

CDR3 sequence (DNA): TGCGCCAGCAGCTCAGGGGACACAGATACGCAGTATTTT. The encoded protein is CASSSGDTDTQYF. The gene calls are TRBV5-1 and TRBJ2-3; weak D call: TRBD1 (6 bases). Germline V lookup: CDR1 SGHRS, CDR2 YFSETQ. Trimming removed 3 bases from V and 2 bases from J, with 7 bases in between. The CDR3 is 13 residues long. The variable domain in full, completed from reference TRBV5-1 and TRBJ2-3, reads KAGVTQTPRYLIKTRGQQVTLSCSPISGHRSVSWYQQTPGQGLQFLFEYFSETQRNKGNFPGRFSGRQFSNSRSEMNVSTLELGDSALYLCASSSGDTDTQYFGPGTRLTVL.

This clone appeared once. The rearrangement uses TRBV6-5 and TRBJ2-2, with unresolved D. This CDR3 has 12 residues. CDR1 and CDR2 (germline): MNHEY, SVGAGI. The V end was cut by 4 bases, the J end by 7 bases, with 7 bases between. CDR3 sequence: CASSSTSGELFF. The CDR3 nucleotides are TGTGCCAGCAGTTCTACGAGCGGGGAGCTGTTTTTT.

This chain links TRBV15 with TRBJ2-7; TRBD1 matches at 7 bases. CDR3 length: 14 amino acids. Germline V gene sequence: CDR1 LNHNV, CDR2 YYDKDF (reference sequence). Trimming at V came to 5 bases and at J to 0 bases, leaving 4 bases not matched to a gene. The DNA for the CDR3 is TGTGCCACCAGCGGCAGGGGGTACTCCTACGAGCAGTACTTC. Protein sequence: CATSGRGYSYEQYF.

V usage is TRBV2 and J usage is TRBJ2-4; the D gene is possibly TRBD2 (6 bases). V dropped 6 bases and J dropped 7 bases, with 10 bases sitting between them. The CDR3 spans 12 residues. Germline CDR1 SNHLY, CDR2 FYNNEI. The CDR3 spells CASRVGGNIQYF. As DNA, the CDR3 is TGTGCCAGCAGGGTGGGGGGTAACATTCAGTACTTC.

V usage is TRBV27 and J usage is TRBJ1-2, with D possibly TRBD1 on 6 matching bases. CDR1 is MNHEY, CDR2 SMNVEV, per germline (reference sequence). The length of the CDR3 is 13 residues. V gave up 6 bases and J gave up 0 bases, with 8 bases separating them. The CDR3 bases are TGTGCCAGCAGGACAGGTCCTAACTATGGCTACACCTTC. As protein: CASRTGPNYGYTF.

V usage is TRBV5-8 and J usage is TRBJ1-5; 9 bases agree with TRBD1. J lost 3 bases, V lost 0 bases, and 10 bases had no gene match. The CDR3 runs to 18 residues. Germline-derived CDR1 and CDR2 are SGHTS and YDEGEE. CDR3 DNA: TGTGCCAGCAGCTTGGGTCCCGGGACAGGGACCAACAATCAGCCCCAGCATTTT. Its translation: CASSLGPGTGTNNQPQHF.

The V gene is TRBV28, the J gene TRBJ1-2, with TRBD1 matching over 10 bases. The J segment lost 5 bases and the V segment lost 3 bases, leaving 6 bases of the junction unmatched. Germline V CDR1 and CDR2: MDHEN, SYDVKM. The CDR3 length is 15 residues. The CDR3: CASSFLRQGAYGYTF. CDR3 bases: TGTGCCAGCAGTTTTTTAAGACAGGGGGCTTATGGCTACACCTTC.

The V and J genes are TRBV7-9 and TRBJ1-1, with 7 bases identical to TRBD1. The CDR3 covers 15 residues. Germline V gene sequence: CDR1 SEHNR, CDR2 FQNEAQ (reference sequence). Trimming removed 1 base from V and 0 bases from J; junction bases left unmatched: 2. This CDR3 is CASSLDGTVNTEAFF. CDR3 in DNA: TGTGCCAGCAGCTTAGACGGGACAGTGAACACTGAAGCTTTCTTT.

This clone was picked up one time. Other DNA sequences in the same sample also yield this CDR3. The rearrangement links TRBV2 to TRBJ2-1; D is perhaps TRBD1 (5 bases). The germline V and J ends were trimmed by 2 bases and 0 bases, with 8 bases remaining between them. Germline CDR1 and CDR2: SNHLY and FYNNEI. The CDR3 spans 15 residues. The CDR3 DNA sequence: TGTGCCAGCAGTGAACAGGGAAGCTCCTACAATGAGCAGTTCTTC. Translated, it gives CASSEQGSSYNEQFF.

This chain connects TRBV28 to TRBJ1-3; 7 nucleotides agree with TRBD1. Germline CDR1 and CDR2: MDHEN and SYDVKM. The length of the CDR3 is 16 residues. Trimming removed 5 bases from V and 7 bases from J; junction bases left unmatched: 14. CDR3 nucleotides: TGTGCCAGCAGTCTCCGACAGGGTGGTCAGCGTAACACCATATATTTT. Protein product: CASSLRQGGQRNTIYF.

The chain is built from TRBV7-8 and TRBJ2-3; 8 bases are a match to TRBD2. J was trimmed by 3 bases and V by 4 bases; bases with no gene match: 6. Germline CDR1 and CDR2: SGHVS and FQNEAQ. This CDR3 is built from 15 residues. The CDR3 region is CASSYAGGGTDTQYF. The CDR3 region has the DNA TGTGCCAGCAGCTACGCGGGAGGAGGGACAGATACGCAGTATTTT.

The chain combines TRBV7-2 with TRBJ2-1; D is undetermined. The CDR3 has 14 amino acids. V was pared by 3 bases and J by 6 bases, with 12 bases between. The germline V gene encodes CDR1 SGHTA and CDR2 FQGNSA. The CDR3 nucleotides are TGTGCCAGCAGCTTTAGTGTCATCGGCAATGAGCAGTTCTTC. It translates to CASSFSVIGNEQFF.

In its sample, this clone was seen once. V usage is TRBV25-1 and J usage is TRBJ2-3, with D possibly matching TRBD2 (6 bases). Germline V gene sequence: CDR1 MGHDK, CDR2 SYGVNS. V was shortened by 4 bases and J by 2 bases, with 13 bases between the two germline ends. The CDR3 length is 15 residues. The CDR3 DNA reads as TGTGCCAGCAGTGCCCTGACTAGTATCACAGATACGCAGTATTTT. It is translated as CASSALTSITDTQYF.

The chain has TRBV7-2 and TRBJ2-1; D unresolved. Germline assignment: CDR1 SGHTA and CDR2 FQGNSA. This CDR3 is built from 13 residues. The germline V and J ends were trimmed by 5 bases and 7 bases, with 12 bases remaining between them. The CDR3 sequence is CASSVGFGNEQFF. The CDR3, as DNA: TGTGCCAGCAGCGTCGGTTTTGGAAATGAGCAGTTCTTC. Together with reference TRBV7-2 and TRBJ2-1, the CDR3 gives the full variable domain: GAGVSQSPSNKVTEKGKDVELRCDPISGHTALYWYRQSLGQGLEFLIYFQGNSAPDKSGLPSDRFSAERTGGSVSTLTIQRTQQEDSAVYLCASSVGFGNEQFFGPGTRLTVL.

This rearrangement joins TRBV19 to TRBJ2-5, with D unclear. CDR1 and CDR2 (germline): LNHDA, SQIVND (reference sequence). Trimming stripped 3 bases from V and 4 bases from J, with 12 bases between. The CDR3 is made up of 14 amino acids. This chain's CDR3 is CASSIAGLGETQYF. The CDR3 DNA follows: TGTGCCAGTAGTATCGCCGGGCTCGGAGAGACCCAGTACTTC.